This entry lists 20 T cell receptor beta chains sequenced from one sample in a study of PD-1 blockade in classical Hodgkin lymphoma. Data came from immunoSEQ multiplex PCR; TCRdb stores just in-frame clones and leaves some out. Among tens of thousands of clones listed, 85% to 95% were seen once. Every single patient, without exception, relapsed after autologous stem cell transplantation, and brentuximab vedotin exposure varied. The material sequenced was peripheral blood mononuclear cells (PBMCs), taken at baseline. These receptor sequences come from a human donor with classical Hodgkin lymphoma.

The chain uses TRBV27 and TRBJ2-5; D may correspond to TRBD1 or TRBD2 (5 bases each). Germline CDR1 MNHEY, CDR2 SMNVEV (reference sequence). CDR3 length: 14 residues. The V end lost 3 bases, the J end lost 5 bases, and 13 bases lay between the germline ends. CDR3 DNA sequence: TGTGCCAGCAGTTTTTGGGGGAGATGGGAGACCCAGTACTTC. This gives the protein CASSFWGRWETQYF.

The V call is TRBV7-6, the J call TRBJ2-3; 8 nucleotides align to TRBD2. J lost 0 bases, V lost 0 bases, and 11 bases had no gene match. Germline CDR1 reads SGHVS; CDR2 reads FNYEAQ. This CDR3 is built from 19 residues. CDR3 loop: CASSLASAGDFASTDTQYF. In DNA, the CDR3 is TGTGCCAGCAGCTTAGCGTCAGCGGGAGATTTCGCTAGCACAGATACGCAGTATTTT.

The chain employs TRBV5-1 and TRBJ2-3; no clear D. Germline lookup yields CDR1 SGHRS and CDR2 YFSETQ. The CDR3 spans 14 residues. V shed 0 bases and J shed 4 bases, with 9 bases lying between them. The CDR3 nucleotides read TGCGCCAGCAGCTTGGTTCAGGCGGCAGATACGCAGTATTTT. Translating it yields CASSLVQAADTQYF.

This chain uses TRBV9 with TRBJ1-1; TRBD1 might be the D (5 bases). Germline loops: CDR1 SGDLS, CDR2 YYNGEE. The CDR3 spans 17 residues. V was cut by 2 bases and J by 8 bases, with 25 bases left in between. The chain's CDR3 is CASSVGDGTARPGEAFF. In nucleotides, the CDR3 is TGTGCCAGCAGCGTTGGAGACGGGACTGCCCGTCCGGGAGAAGCTTTCTTT.

The gene calls are TRBV4-1 and TRBJ2-7, with TRBD1 identical over 7 bases. Trimming cost V 0 bases and J 2 bases; bases outside gene matches: 7. The germline gives CDR1 MGHRA, CDR2 YSYEKL. The CDR3 is 16 amino acids. Here the CDR3 DNA reads TGCGCCAGCAGCCAAGATCGACAGGGAATCACCTACGAGCAGTACTTC. This encodes CASSQDRQGITYEQYF.

The chain recombines TRBV5-6 with TRBJ2-6; tentative D call: TRBD1 (7 bases). Germline assignment: CDR1 SGHDT and CDR2 YYEEEE. The ends were cut back, 1 base at V and 0 bases at J, with 14 bases in the middle. CDR3 length: 18 amino acids. The CDR3 sequence is CASSLPLRDSSGANVLTF. As DNA, the CDR3 is TGTGCCAGCAGCTTGCCCCTGCGGGACAGCTCTGGGGCCAACGTCCTGACTTTC.

V and J are TRBV23-1 and TRBJ1-5; 10 nucleotides agree with TRBD1. TRBV23-1 is marked as an open reading frame, function uncertain. With V trimmed by 8 bases and J by 1 base, 20 bases remained unmatched. This CDR3 has 20 residues. This CDR3 is CASGTGVPLSALMSNQPQHF. The CDR3 nucleotides are TGCGCCAGCGGGACAGGGGTTCCCCTATCCGCCCTTATGAGCAATCAGCCCCAGCATTTT.

The V and J genes are TRBV2 and TRBJ2-3, with no clear D. Germline lookup yields CDR1 SNHLY and CDR2 FYNNEI. With 7 bases removed from V and 4 bases from J, the gap between germline ends came to 18 bases. CDR3 size: 15 residues. The CDR3 sequence: CASTPEMGLADTQYF. The CDR3 DNA follows: TGTGCCAGCACGCCCGAAATGGGTCTCGCAGATACGCAGTATTTT.

CDR3 region: CASSVVSLGTGYNEQFF. The CDR3 nucleotides are TGTGCCAGCAGCGTAGTTTCCCTCGGGACAGGCTACAATGAGCAGTTCTTC. The chain uses TRBV9 and TRBJ2-1; 8 bases are a match to TRBD1. This CDR3 is 17 amino acids long. The V gene's germline CDR1 is SGDLS and CDR2 YYNGEE. Trimming at V came to 0 bases and at J to 3 bases, leaving 8 bases not matched to a gene. The variable domain in full, with the rest retrieved from reference TRBV9 and TRBJ2-1, is DSGVTQTPKHLITATGQRVTLRCSPRSGDLSVYWYQQSLDQGLQFLIQYYNGEERAKGNILERFSAQQFPDLHSELNLSSLELGDSALYFCASSVVSLGTGYNEQFFGPGTRLTVL.

The chain recombines TRBV25-1 with TRBJ1-4; D gene ambiguous. The germline V and J ends were trimmed by 6 bases and 8 bases, with 13 bases remaining between them. The CDR3 covers 13 residues. Germline loops: CDR1 MGHDK, CDR2 SYGVNS. The CDR3 sequence is CASRHESDEKLFF. CDR3 nucleotide sequence: TGTGCCAGCAGACACGAGAGCGACGAAAAACTGTTTTTT.

This chain joins TRBV28 and TRBJ2-4; tentative D call: TRBD1 (5 bases). Germline lookup yields CDR1 MDHEN and CDR2 SYDVKM. This CDR3 region has 14 residues. Trimming took 3 bases from V and 1 from J, leaving 7 bases between them. CDR3 protein: CASSFPGAKNIQYF. CDR3 in DNA: TGTGCCAGCAGTTTCCCAGGGGCCAAAAACATTCAGTACTTC.

The gene calls are TRBV29-1 and TRBJ1-2, with TRBD1 identical over 8 bases. CDR3 length: 16 residues. Germline CDR1 is SQVTM and CDR2 is ANQGSEA. V gave up 3 bases and J gave up 3 bases; unmatched junction bases: 12. CDR3 sequence (DNA): TGCAGCGTTGACATTGCAGGGGACAGGTTTGACTATGGCTACACCTTC. It codes for CSVDIAGDRFDYGYTF.

The chain employs TRBV20-1 and TRBJ1-3; weak D call: TRBD1 (6 bases). V was trimmed by 5 bases and J by 4 bases, leaving 6 bases between them. This CDR3 is 11 amino acids long. Per the germline V gene, CDR1 is DFQATT and CDR2 is SNEGSKA (reference sequence). In nucleotides, the CDR3 is TGCAGTGCTCAGGGGGGAAACACCATATATTTT. Protein: CSAQGGNTIYF.

The chain uses TRBV21-1 and TRBJ2-1; the D call of TRBD2 is as the table states it, not checked on the DNA. TRBV21-1 counts as a pseudogene. The CDR3 has 15 amino acids. The CDR3 region has the DNA TGTGCCAGCAGCCGACTAGCGGGAGGGCCCAATGAGCAGTTCTTC. Residues: CASSRLAGGPNEQFF.

The rearrangement links TRBV6-5 to TRBJ2-1, with no clear D. The germline V gene encodes CDR1 MNHEY and CDR2 SVGAGI. Trimming took 8 bases from V and 6 from J, leaving 17 bases between them. The CDR3 totals 14 residues. The CDR3 sequence is CASRYAPDANEQFF. CDR3 sequence (DNA): TGTGCCAGCCGGTACGCACCGGACGCCAATGAGCAGTTCTTC.

CDR3 region: CASSQGYPSDEQFF. Here the CDR3 DNA reads TGTGCCAGCAGTCAAGGGTATCCATCCGATGAGCAGTTCTTC. This chain links TRBV6-1 with TRBJ2-1; D ambiguous. V lost 5 bases, J lost 8 bases, and 16 bases lay in between. The CDR3 is 14 residues long. Germline assignment: CDR1 MNHNS and CDR2 SASEGT.

The J gene is TRBJ2-7, the V gene TRBV19, with D perhaps given as TRBD1 or TRBD2 (5 bases each). Trimming took 3 bases from V and 3 from J, leaving 15 bases between them. Germline values: CDR1 LNHDA, CDR2 SQIVND (reference sequence). The CDR3 consists of 15 residues. The CDR3 protein is CASSINVGTIYEQYF. DNA of the CDR3: TGTGCCAGTAGTATTAATGTCGGGACGATCTACGAGCAGTACTTC.

The CDR3 bases are TGTGCCAGCAGCTTCGACTCCTACGAGCAGTACTTC. It specifies CASSFDSYEQYF. The chain is built from TRBV7-9 and TRBJ2-7; D remains unclear. This CDR3 has 12 amino acids. V dropped 3 bases and J dropped 0 bases, with 3 bases sitting between them. The V gene's germline CDR1 is SEHNR and CDR2 FQNEAQ (reference sequence).

This chain links TRBV5-1 with TRBJ2-5; 9 nucleotides line up with TRBD2. The junction had 8 bases not matched to a gene; V was cut back by 0 bases and J by 2 bases. Germline V lookup: CDR1 SGHRS, CDR2 YFSETQ. This CDR3 region has 17 residues. The CDR3 nucleotides are TGCGCCAGCAGCTTGGCCAGCGGGGGGCCCCCTCAAGAGACCCAGTACTTC. It specifies CASSLASGGPPQETQYF.

The CDR3 here is CASRDRVNTEAFF. DNA for the CDR3: TGTGCCAGTAGAGACAGGGTGAACACTGAAGCTTTCTTT. The V and J genes are TRBV19 and TRBJ1-1, with TRBD1 matching over 7 bases. The CDR3 is 13 residues long. Trimming at V came to 6 bases and at J to 0 bases, leaving 1 base not matched to a gene. Germline lookup yields CDR1 LNHDA and CDR2 SQIVND (reference sequence).